This T cell receptor beta chain was captured by sequencing in a study of CD8 T cells in ankylosing spondylitis. Whole-study results and caveats: A motif of under 10 highly homologous TCR beta variants was seen as apparently characteristic of ankylosing spondylitis blood.

This clonotype showed up many times. The target antigen is unknown. J gave up 5 bases and V 6 bases, and 10 bases lay outside the gene matches. From germline, CDR1 is SGHTA and CDR2 FQGTGA. The CDR3 consists of 15 residues. Quantitative molecular-barcoded 5'-RACE generated the TCR beta libraries. TCRdb used MiXCR to reprocess the 5' RACE reads, holding one entry per CDR3 protein. The sample yields some 800,000 distinct CDR3 sequences, approximately 12% seen once. The clonotype comes from a male donor with ankylosing spondylitis. The sample comprised blood, either unsorted or a sorted T cell fraction (not recorded which). This chain connects TRBV7-3 to TRBJ2-1, with 7 nucleotides matching TRBD2. This CDR3 is CASSFVGGTNNEQFF. DNA for the CDR3: TGTGCCAGCAGTTTTGTGGGGGGGACGAACAATGAGCAGTTCTTC.